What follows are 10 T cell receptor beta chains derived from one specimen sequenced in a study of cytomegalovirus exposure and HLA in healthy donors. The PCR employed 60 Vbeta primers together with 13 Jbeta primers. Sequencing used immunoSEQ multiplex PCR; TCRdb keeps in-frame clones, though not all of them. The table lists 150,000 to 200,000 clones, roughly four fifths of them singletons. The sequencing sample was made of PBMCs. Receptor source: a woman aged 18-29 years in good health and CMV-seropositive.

In DNA, the CDR3 is TGTGCCAGCAGTTTGACAGGGGAAGGAAACACCATATATTTT. This codes for CASSLTGEGNTIYF. This rearrangement joins TRBV6-5 to TRBJ1-3; the match to TRBD1 covers 8 bases. The germline V gene has CDR1 MNHEY and CDR2 SVGAGI. The CDR3 contains 14 residues. V was pared by 4 bases and J by 4 bases, with 3 bases of the junction left unmatched.

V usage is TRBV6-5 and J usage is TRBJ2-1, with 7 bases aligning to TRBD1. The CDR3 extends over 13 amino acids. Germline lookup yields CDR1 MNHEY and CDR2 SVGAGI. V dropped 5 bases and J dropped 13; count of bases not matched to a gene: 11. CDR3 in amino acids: CASSPGQVLAQFF. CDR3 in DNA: TGTGCCAGCAGTCCCGGACAGGTGCTAGCCCAGTTCTTC.

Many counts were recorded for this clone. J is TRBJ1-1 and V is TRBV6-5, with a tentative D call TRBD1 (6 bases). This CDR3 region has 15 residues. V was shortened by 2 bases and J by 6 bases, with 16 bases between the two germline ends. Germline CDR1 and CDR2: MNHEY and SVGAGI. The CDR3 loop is CASSYGGLLTPEAFF. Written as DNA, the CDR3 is TGTGCCAGCAGTTACGGGGGCCTCCTAACACCTGAAGCTTTCTTT.

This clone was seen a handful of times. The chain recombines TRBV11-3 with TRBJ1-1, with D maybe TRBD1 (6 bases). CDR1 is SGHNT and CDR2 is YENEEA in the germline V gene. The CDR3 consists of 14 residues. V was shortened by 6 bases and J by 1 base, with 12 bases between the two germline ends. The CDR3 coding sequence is TGTGCCAGCAGTCTAGGGACACCGAACACTGAAGCTTTCTTT. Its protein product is CASSLGTPNTEAFF.

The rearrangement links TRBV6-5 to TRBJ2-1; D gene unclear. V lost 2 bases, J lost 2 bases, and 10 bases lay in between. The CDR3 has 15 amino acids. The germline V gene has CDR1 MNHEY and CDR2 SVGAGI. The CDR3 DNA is TGTGCCAGCAGTTACGGCCAGGAACCCTACAATGAGCAGTTCTTC. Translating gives CASSYGQEPYNEQFF.

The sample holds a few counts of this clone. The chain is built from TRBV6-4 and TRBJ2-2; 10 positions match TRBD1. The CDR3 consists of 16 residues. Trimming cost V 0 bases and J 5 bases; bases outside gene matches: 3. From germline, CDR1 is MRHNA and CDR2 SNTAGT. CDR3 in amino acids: CASSDSDRGLTGELFF. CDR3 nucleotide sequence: TGTGCCAGCAGTGACTCGGACAGGGGGTTAACCGGGGAGCTGTTTTTT.

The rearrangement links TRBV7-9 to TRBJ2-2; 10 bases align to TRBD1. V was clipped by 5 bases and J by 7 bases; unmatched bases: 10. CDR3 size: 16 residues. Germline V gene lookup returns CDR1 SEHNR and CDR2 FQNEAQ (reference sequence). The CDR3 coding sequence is TGTGCCAGCAGCCGGCCGGGACAGGGGTTTGGCGGGGAGCTGTTTTTT. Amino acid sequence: CASSRPGQGFGGELFF.

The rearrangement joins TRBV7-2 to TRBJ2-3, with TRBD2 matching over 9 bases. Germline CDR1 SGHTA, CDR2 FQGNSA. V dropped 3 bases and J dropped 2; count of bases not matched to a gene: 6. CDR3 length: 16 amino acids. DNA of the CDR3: TGTGCCAGCAGCTTGGTAGCGGGGGCCACCACAGATACGCAGTATTTT. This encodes CASSLVAGATTDTQYF. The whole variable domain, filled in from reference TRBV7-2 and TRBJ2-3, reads GAGVSQSPSNKVTEKGKDVELRCDPISGHTALYWYRQSLGQGLEFLIYFQGNSAPDKSGLPSDRFSAERTGGSVSTLTIQRTQQEDSAVYLCASSLVAGATTDTQYFGPGTRLTVL.

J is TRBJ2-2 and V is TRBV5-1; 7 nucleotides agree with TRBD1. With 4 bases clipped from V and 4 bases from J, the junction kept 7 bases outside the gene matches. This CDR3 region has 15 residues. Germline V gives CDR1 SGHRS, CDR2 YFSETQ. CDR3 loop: CASSVEQGSTGELFF. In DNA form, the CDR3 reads TGCGCCAGCAGCGTAGAACAGGGGAGCACCGGGGAGCTGTTTTTT. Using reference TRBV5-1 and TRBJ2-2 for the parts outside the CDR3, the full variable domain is KAGVTQTPRYLIKTRGQQVTLSCSPISGHRSVSWYQQTPGQGLQFLFEYFSETQRNKGNFPGRFSGRQFSNSRSEMNVSTLELGDSALYLCASSVEQGSTGELFFGEGSRLTVL.

The CDR3 DNA follows: TGTGCCAGCAGATACAACCGGGACAGGGCGGAAAATGAGCAGTTCTTC. This gives the protein CASRYNRDRAENEQFF. The chain recombines TRBV6-5 with TRBJ2-1, with TRBD1 identical over 9 bases. The V gene's germline CDR1 is MNHEY and CDR2 SVGAGI. The length of the CDR3 is 16 residues. Trimming removed 6 bases from V and 7 bases from J; junction bases left unmatched: 13.